Presented here are 11 T cell receptor beta chains from one specimen sequenced in a study of cytomegalovirus exposure and HLA in healthy donors. It was with 60 Vbeta and 13 Jbeta primers that the PCR ran. Sequencing was performed with immunoSEQ multiplex PCR; in TCRdb, only in-frame clones are kept and a portion is missing. This sample has about 160,000 clones, with more than 70% found just once. Sequenced material: PBMCs. The receptors here all came from a boy aged 2 to 9 in good health and CMV-seronegative.

This clone appeared a single time. The CDR3 sequence: CASSLDGGGEPQHF. The CDR3 region has the DNA TGTGCCAGCAGCTTAGACGGAGGGGGGGAACCCCAGCATTTT. The gene calls are TRBV7-8 and TRBJ1-5; D possibly corresponds to TRBD1 (6 bases). Trimming removed 1 base at V and 10 bases at J, with 14 bases between. The germline V gene encodes CDR1 SGHVS and CDR2 FQNEAQ. The CDR3 is 14 residues long.

CDR3 coding DNA: TGTGCCAGCAGTTTCCGGGGTTTCACAGATACGCAGTATTTT. The encoded protein is CASSFRGFTDTQYF. V gene TRBV6-6 combines with J gene TRBJ2-3, with a possible D match to TRBD2 (5 bases). Germline V gene lookup returns CDR1 MNHNY and CDR2 SVGAGI (reference sequence). V was shortened by 4 bases and J by 2 bases, with 10 bases between the two germline ends. There are 14 residues in the CDR3.

This clone was counted once. The chain combines TRBV5-1 with TRBJ1-1; D perhaps matches TRBD1 (5 bases). Germline V gene sequence: CDR1 SGHRS, CDR2 YFSETQ. Trimming stripped 4 bases from V and 0 bases from J, with 22 bases between. This CDR3 spans 18 amino acids. The CDR3 is CASSLTPSGGGMNTEAFF. CDR3 in DNA: TGCGCCAGCAGCCTCACCCCTAGTGGGGGAGGGATGAACACTGAAGCTTTCTTT. Drawing the rest from reference TRBV5-1 and TRBJ1-1, the complete variable domain is KAGVTQTPRYLIKTRGQQVTLSCSPISGHRSVSWYQQTPGQGLQFLFEYFSETQRNKGNFPGRFSGRQFSNSRSEMNVSTLELGDSALYLCASSLTPSGGGMNTEAFFGQGTRLTVV.

V usage is TRBV7-9 and J usage is TRBJ1-1; D is ambiguous. Germline V gene lookup returns CDR1 SEHNR and CDR2 FQNEAQ (reference sequence). The V gene lost 2 bases and the J gene lost 3 bases, with 10 bases spanning the gap. The CDR3 contains 14 residues. CDR3 protein: CASSLSRWDTEAFF. The DNA of the CDR3 is TGTGCCAGCAGCTTATCTAGGTGGGACACTGAAGCTTTCTTT.

CDR3 coding DNA: TGTGCCAGCACGCGTACAGTTTCCTACGAGCAGTACTTC. Translated, it gives CASTRTVSYEQYF. The V call is TRBV2, the J call TRBJ2-7, with D hard to call. V gave up 7 bases and J gave up 1 base, with 11 bases separating them. The CDR3 length is 13 residues. Germline V gene sequence: CDR1 SNHLY, CDR2 FYNNEI.

This clone showed up just once. The chain employs TRBV20-1 and TRBJ1-1; D remains ambiguous. V lost 6 bases and J lost 1, with 3 bases in between. This CDR3 contains 10 residues. CDR1 and CDR2 from the germline V gene are DFQATT and SNEGSKA (reference sequence). This chain's CDR3 is CSASNTEAFF. The CDR3 DNA sequence: TGCAGTGCCTCGAACACTGAAGCTTTCTTT.

This clone was observed once. CDR3 bases: TGTGCCAGTAGTCTGGACATTCTTGAAAAACTGTTTTTT. Its translation is CASSLDILEKLFF. This chain connects TRBV19 to TRBJ1-4, with D perhaps matching TRBD1 (5 bases). With 5 bases removed from V and 7 bases from J, the gap between germline ends came to 11 bases. There are 13 residues in the CDR3. From germline, CDR1 is LNHDA and CDR2 SQIVND (reference sequence).

The chain recombines TRBV10-2 with TRBJ2-7, with TRBD2 matching over 9 bases. With 4 bases clipped from V and 11 bases from J, the junction kept 3 bases outside the gene matches. The CDR3 totals 11 residues. CDR1 and CDR2 (germline): WSHSY, SAAADI. Here the CDR3 reads CASSASGTEYF. The CDR3 DNA reads TGCGCCAGCAGTGCTAGCGGGACTGAGTACTTC.

The CDR3 loop is CASSVERFPTYNEQFF. CDR3 sequence (DNA): TGTGCCAGCAGCGTAGAGCGGTTTCCGACGTACAATGAGCAGTTCTTC. The chain carries TRBV9 and TRBJ2-1, with D maybe TRBD2 (5 bases). Deletions cut 0 bases from V and 4 bases from J, with 14 bases between. Germline lookup yields CDR1 SGDLS and CDR2 YYNGEE. The CDR3 is 16 amino acids.

The chain employs TRBV6-1 and TRBJ2-3, with TRBD2 matching over 7 bases. The ends lost 1 base at V and 0 bases at J; junction bases unmatched: 4. CDR3 size: 16 residues. In germline, CDR1 is MNHNS, CDR2 SASEGT. CDR3: CASSEGLADSTDTQYF. The CDR3 coding sequence is TGTGCCAGCAGTGAAGGACTAGCAGACAGCACAGATACGCAGTATTTT.

The chain is built from TRBV29-1 and TRBJ2-1; TRBD2 might be the D (6 bases). The CDR3 contains 12 residues. V was shortened by 6 bases and J by 8 bases, with 14 bases between the two germline ends. Germline CDR1 SQVTM, CDR2 ANQGSEA. The CDR3 nucleotides are TGCAGCGTGGCCGGGAGTGGATATGAGCAGTTCTTC. Amino acids: CSVAGSGYEQFF.